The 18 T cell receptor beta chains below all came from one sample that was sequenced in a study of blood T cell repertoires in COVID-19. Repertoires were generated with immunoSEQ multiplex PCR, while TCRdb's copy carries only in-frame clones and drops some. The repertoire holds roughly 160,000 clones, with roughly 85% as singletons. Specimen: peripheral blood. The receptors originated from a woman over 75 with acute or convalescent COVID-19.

CDR3 sequence reads: CASSLEMLGQGGNTIYF. DNA for the CDR3: TGTGCCAGCAGCTTGGAAATGCTCGGACAGGGTGGAAACACCATATATTTT. The V and J genes are TRBV5-5 and TRBJ1-3; 8 nucleotides align to TRBD1. Germline-derived CDR1 and CDR2 are SGHKS and YYEKEE (reference sequence). The CDR3 is 17 residues long. V trimming: 0 bases; J trimming: 3 bases; junction bases outside the gene matches: 8.

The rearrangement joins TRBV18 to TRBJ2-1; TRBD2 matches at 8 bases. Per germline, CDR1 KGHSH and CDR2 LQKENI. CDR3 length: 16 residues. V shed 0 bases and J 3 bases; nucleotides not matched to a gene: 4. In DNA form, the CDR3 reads TGTGCCAGCTCACCACCGTCGGGAGGGTTCTACAATGAGCAGTTCTTC. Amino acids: CASSPPSGGFYNEQFF.

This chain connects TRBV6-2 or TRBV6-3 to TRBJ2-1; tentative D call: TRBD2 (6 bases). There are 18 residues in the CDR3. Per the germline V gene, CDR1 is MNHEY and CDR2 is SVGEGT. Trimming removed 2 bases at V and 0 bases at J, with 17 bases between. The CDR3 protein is CASSYELGDSSSYNEQFF. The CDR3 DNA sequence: TGTGCCAGCAGTTACGAGTTGGGGGACTCCAGCTCCTACAATGAGCAGTTCTTC.

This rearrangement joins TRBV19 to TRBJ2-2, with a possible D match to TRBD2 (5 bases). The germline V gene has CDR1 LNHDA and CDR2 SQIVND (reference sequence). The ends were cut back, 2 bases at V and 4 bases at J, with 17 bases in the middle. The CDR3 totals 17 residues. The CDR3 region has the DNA TGTGCCAGTAGTATACGTCAACGGGATCGTGGCACCGGGGAGCTGTTTTTT. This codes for CASSIRQRDRGTGELFF.

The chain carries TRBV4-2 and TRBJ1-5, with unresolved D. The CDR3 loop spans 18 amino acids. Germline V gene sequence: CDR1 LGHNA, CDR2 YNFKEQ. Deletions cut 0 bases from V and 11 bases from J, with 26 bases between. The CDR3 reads CASSQDMGDLNRRWTQHF. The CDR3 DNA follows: TGTGCCAGCAGCCAAGATATGGGAGACCTCAATCGTCGTTGGACCCAGCATTTT.

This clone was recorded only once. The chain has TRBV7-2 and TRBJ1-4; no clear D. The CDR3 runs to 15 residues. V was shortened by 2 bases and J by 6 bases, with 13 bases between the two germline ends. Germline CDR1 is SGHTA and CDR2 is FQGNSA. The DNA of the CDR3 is TGTGCCAGCAGCTTAAGTTCTGCGCTCGATGAAAAACTGTTTTTT. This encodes CASSLSSALDEKLFF.

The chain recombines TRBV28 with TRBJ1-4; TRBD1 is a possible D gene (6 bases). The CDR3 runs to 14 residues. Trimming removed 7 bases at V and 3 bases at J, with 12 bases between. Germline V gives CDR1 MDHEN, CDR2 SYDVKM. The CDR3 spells CASTTGLPNEKLFF. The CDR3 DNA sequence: TGTGCCAGCACTACAGGGCTGCCTAATGAAAAACTGTTTTTT.

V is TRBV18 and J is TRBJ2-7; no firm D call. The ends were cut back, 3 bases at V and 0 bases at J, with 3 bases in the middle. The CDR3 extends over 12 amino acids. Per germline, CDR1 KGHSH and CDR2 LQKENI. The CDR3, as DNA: TGTGCCAGCTCACCCCTCTCCTACGAGCAGTACTTC. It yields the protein CASSPLSYEQYF.

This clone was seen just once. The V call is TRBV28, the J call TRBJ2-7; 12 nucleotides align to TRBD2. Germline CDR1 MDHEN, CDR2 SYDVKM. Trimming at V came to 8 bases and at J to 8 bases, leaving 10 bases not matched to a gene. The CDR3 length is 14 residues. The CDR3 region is CASYSPSGREKQYF. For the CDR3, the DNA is TGTGCCAGCTACTCCCCTAGCGGGAGGGAAAAGCAGTACTTC.

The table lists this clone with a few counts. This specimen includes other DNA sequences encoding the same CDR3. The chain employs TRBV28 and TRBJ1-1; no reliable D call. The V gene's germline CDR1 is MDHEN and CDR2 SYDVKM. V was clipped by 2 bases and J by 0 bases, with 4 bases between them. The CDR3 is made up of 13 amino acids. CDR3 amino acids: CASSLTVNTEAFF. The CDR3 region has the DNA TGTGCCAGCAGTTTAACGGTGAACACTGAAGCTTTCTTT.

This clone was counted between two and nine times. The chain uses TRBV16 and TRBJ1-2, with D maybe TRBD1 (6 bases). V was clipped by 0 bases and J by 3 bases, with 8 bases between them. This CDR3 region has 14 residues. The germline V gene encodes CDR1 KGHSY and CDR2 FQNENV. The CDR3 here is CASSQSTGHYGYTF. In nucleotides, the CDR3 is TGTGCCAGCAGCCAATCCACAGGGCACTATGGCTACACCTTC.

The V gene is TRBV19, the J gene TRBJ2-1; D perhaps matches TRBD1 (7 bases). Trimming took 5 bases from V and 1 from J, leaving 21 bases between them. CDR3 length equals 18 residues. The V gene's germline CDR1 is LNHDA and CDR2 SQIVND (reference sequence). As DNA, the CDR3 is TGTGCCAGTAGTCCCGGGCGACAGGGAGGTAAATCCTACAATGAGCAGTTCTTC. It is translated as CASSPGRQGGKSYNEQFF.

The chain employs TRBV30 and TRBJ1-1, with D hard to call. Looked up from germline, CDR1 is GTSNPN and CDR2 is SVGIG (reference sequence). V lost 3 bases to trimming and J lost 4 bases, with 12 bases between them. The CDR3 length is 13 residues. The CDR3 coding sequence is TGTGCCTGGAGCGCCAAGTTGAGCACTGAAGCTTTCTTT. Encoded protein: CAWSAKLSTEAFF. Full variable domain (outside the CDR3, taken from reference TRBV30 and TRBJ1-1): SQTIHQWPATLVQPVGSPLSLECTVEGTSNPNLYWYRQAAGRGLQLLFYSVGIGQISSEVPQNLSASRPQDRQFILSSKKLLLSDSGFYLCAWSAKLSTEAFFGQGTRLTVV.

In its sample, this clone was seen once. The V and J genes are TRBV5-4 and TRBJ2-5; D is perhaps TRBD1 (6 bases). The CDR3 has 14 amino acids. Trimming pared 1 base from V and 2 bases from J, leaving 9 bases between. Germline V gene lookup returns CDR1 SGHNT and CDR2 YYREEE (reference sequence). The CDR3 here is CASSLFRGQETQYF. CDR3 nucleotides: TGTGCCAGCAGCTTGTTTAGGGGGCAAGAGACCCAGTACTTC.

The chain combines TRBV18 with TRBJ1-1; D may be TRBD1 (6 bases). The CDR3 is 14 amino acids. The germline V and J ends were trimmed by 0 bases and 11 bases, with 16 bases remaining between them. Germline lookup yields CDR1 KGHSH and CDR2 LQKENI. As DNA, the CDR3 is TGTGCCAGCTCACCACCGGGACACTACCAAGGGGCTTTCTTT. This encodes CASSPPGHYQGAFF.

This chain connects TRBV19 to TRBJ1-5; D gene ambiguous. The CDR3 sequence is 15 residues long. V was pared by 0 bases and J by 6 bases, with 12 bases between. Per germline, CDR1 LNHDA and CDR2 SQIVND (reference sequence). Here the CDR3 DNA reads TGTGCCAGTAGTATAGATCCCCCCGGGAGTCAGCCCCAGCATTTT. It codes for CASSIDPPGSQPQHF.

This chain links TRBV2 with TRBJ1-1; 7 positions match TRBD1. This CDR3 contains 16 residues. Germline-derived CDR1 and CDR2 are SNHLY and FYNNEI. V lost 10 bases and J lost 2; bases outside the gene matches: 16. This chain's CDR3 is CATGDLNRGANTEAFF. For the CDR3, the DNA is TGTGCCACTGGGGACTTAAACAGGGGCGCCAACACTGAAGCTTTCTTT.

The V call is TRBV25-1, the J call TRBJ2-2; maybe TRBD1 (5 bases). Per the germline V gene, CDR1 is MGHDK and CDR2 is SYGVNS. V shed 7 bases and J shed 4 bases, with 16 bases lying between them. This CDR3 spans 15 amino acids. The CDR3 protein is CASNRVTDPTGELFF. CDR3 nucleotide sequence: TGTGCCAGCAATAGGGTGACAGATCCCACCGGGGAGCTGTTTTTT.